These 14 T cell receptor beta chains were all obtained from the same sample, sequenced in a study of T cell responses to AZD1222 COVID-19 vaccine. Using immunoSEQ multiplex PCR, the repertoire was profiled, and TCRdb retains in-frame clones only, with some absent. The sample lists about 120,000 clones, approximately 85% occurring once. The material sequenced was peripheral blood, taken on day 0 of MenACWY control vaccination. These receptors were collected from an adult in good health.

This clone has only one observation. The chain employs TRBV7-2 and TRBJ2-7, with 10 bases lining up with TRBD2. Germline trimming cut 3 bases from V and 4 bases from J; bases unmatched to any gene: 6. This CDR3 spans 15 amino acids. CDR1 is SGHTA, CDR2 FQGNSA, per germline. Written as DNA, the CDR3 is TGTGCCAGCAGCTTTTCCGGGACTAGCGATTACGAGCAGTACTTC. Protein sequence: CASSFSGTSDYEQYF.

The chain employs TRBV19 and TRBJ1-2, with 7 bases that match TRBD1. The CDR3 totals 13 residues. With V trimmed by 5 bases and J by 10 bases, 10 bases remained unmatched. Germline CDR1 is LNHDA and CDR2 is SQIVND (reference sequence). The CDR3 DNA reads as TGTGCCAGTAGTCTACAGGGGACGGATGACTACACCTTC. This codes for CASSLQGTDDYTF. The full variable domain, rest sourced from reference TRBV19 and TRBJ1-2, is DGGITQSPKYLFRKEGQNVTLSCEQNLNHDAMYWYRQDPGQGLRLIYYSQIVNDFQKGDIAEGYSVSREKKESFPLTVTSAQKNPTAFYLCASSLQGTDDYTFGSGTRLTVV.

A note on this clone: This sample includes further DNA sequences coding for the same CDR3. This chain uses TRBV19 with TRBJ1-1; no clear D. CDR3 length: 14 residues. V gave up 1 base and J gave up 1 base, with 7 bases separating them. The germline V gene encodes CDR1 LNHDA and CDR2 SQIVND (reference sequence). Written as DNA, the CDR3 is TGTGCCAGTAGTATAGGACGGGGGAACACTGAAGCTTTCTTT. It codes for CASSIGRGNTEAFF.

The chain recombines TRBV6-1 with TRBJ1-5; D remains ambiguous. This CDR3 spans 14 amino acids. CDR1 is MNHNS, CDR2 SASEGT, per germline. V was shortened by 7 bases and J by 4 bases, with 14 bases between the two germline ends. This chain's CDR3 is CASTRSGKNQPQHF. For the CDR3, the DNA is TGTGCCAGCACCAGGAGTGGGAAGAATCAGCCCCAGCATTTT.

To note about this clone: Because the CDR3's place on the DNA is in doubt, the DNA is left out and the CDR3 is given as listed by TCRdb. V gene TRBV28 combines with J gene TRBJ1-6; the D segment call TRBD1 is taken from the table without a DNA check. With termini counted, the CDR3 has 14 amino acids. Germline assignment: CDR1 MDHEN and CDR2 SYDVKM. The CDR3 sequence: CASILGTGESPLHF.

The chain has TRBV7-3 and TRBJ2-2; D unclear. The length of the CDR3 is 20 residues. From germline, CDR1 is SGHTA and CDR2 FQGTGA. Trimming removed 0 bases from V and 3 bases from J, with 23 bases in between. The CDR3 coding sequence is TGTGCCAGCAGCTTAACGGGGTCTTTGTATGTCAGGAGTGACACCGGGGAGCTGTTTTTT. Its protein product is CASSLTGSLYVRSDTGELFF.

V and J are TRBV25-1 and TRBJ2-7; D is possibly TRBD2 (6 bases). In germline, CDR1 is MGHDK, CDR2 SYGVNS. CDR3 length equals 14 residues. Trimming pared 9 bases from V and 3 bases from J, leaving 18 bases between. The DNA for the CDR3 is TGTGCCAGAGACCGGGACTTGGGCCTCTACGAGCAGTACTTC. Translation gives CARDRDLGLYEQYF.

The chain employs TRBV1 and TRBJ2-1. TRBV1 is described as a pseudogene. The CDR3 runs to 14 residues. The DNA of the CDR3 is TGCACCAGCAGCCAAGTCCGGGGACACAATGAGCAGTTCTTC. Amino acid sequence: CTSSQVRGHNEQFF.

The DNA for the CDR3 is TGTGCCAGCAGTTTTGACAGGTTCCTACAAGATGAAAAACTGTTTTTT. Translation: CASSFDRFLQDEKLFF. The rearrangement joins TRBV28 to TRBJ1-4; tentatively, D is TRBD1 (6 bases). V was pared by 3 bases and J by 6 bases, with 17 bases between. Germline loops: CDR1 MDHEN, CDR2 SYDVKM. The CDR3 is made up of 16 amino acids.

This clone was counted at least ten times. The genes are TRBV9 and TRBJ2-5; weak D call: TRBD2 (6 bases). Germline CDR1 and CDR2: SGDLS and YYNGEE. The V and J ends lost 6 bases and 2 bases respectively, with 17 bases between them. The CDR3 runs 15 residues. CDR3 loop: CASTALSGHQETQYF. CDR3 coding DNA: TGTGCCAGCACGGCCCTCAGCGGGCATCAAGAGACCCAGTACTTC.

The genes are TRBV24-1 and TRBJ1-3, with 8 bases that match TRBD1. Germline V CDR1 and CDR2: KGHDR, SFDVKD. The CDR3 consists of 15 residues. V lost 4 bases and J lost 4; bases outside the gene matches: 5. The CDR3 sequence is CATSDPGTGGNTIYF. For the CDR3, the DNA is TGTGCCACCAGTGACCCCGGGACAGGAGGAAACACCATATATTTT.

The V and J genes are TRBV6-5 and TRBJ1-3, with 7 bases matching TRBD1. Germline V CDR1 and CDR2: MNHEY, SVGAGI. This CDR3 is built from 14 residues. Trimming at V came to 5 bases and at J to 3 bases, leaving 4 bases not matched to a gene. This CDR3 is CASSKTGNGNTIYF. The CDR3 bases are TGTGCCAGCAGTAAGACAGGGAATGGAAACACCATATATTTT.

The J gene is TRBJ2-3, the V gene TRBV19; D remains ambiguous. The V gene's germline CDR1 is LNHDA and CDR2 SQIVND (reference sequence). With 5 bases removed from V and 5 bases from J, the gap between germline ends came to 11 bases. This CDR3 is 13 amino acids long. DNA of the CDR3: TGTGCCAGTAGTGCCCGACAAGGAGATACGCAGTATTTT. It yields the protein CASSARQGDTQYF.

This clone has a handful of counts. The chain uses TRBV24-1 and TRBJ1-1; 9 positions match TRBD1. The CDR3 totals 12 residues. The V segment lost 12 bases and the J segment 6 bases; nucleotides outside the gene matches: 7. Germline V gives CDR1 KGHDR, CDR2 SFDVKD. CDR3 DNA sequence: TGTGCCCTCGGGGACAGGGACGCTGAAGCTTTCTTT. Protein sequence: CALGDRDAEAFF.